Shown below are 8 T cell receptor beta chains from a single sample sequenced in a study of blood T cell repertoires in COVID-19. Libraries were prepared by immunoSEQ multiplex PCR; TCRdb keeps only in-frame clonotypes and omits some of them. The sample shows some 170,000 clones, over 70% of them seen only once. The sample taken for sequencing was peripheral blood. These receptors came from a woman older than 75 with active or convalescent COVID-19.

The table lists this clone with a count of one. V and J are TRBV30 and TRBJ1-2; no clear D gene. The germline V gene has CDR1 GTSNPN and CDR2 SVGIG (reference sequence). The CDR3 extends over 13 amino acids. V was clipped by 0 bases and J by 0 bases, with 5 bases between them. In nucleotides, the CDR3 is TGTGCCTGGAGTGTTTCCGCTAACTATGGCTACACCTTC. Protein sequence: CAWSVSANYGYTF.

The V and J genes are TRBV19 and TRBJ1-2, with 9 positions matching TRBD1. The CDR3 loop spans 18 amino acids. V shed 0 bases and J 5 bases; nucleotides not matched to a gene: 13. Germline values: CDR1 LNHDA, CDR2 SQIVND (reference sequence). The CDR3 protein is CASSIDGTEGQGRYGYTF. The CDR3 DNA sequence: TGTGCCAGTAGTATAGATGGGACGGAGGGACAGGGACGGTATGGCTACACCTTC.

A few counts support this clone. This chain joins TRBV3-1 (or the pseudogene TRBV3-2) and TRBJ2-7; 12 bases agree with TRBD2. CDR3 length: 15 residues. From germline, CDR1 is LGHDT and CDR2 YNNKEL (reference sequence). Germline trimming cut 1 base from V and 2 bases from J; bases unmatched to any gene: 0. This CDR3 is CASSQGLAGAYEQYF. CDR3 in DNA: TGTGCCAGCAGCCAAGGACTAGCGGGGGCCTACGAGCAGTACTTC.

CDR3 protein: CASSLVEGQGAYEQYF. CDR3 DNA sequence: TGTGCCAGCAGCTTAGTAGAGGGACAGGGAGCCTACGAGCAGTACTTC. The rearrangement joins TRBV7-2 to TRBJ2-7; 9 bases align to TRBD1. The V gene end was trimmed by 1 base and the J gene end by 2 bases; junction bases not matched to a gene: 6. Looked up from germline, CDR1 is SGHTA and CDR2 is FQGNSA. The CDR3 consists of 16 residues.

This clone was recorded once. The V call is TRBV28, the J call TRBJ2-7, with 7 bases lining up with TRBD2. Germline assignment: CDR1 MDHEN and CDR2 SYDVKM. The CDR3 runs 14 residues. Trimming took 5 bases from V and 2 from J; bases not matched to a gene: 6. Written as DNA, the CDR3 is TGTGCCAGCAGTCCGCCCGGGGGGACCTACGAGCAGTACTTC. This gives the protein CASSPPGGTYEQYF. The full variable domain, completed using reference TRBV28 and TRBJ2-7, is DVKVTQSSRYLVKRTGEKVFLECVQDMDHENMFWYRQDPGLGLRLIYFSYDVKMKEKGDIPEGYSVSREKKERFSLILESASTNQTSMYLCASSPPGGTYEQYFGPGTRLTVT.

J is TRBJ2-3 and V is TRBV6-4; TRBD1 might be the D (6 bases). Germline CDR1 is MRHNA and CDR2 is SNTAGT. V lost 2 bases, J lost 4 bases, and 16 bases lay in between. The CDR3 runs 16 residues. This CDR3 reads CASSDRQGLDSDTQYF. CDR3 coding DNA: TGTGCCAGCAGTGACCGTCAGGGGTTGGATTCAGATACGCAGTATTTT.

The chain is built from TRBV9 and TRBJ1-5, with TRBD1 as a possible D gene (6 bases). Trimming pared 4 bases from V and 2 bases from J, leaving 13 bases between. The germline V gene encodes CDR1 SGDLS and CDR2 YYNGEE. The CDR3 covers 15 residues. DNA for the CDR3: TGTGCCAGCAGCCCCACAGGGCTCGGCAATCAGCCCCAGCATTTT. Protein sequence: CASSPTGLGNQPQHF.

This clone was seen once. The J gene is TRBJ1-2, the V gene TRBV7-9; perhaps TRBD1 as D (5 bases). The CDR3 loop spans 14 amino acids. The germline V and J ends were trimmed by 8 bases and 4 bases, with 17 bases remaining between them. Germline CDR1 reads SEHNR; CDR2 reads FQNEAQ (reference sequence). The CDR3 DNA reads TGTGCCAGCTCACCCTCGGACACTTCCTATGGCTACACCTTC. Protein sequence: CASSPSDTSYGYTF.